At least ten counts were recorded for the clone carrying this T cell receptor beta chain. The antigen remains unidentified. Between the trimmed V and J ends, which lost 0 bases and 1 base, there was a span of 16 bases. Germline loops: CDR1 LGHNA, CDR2 YSLEER. The CDR3 totals 18 residues. This record comes from a study of early T cells in non-severe SARS-CoV-2 infection. Looking at the study overall: Sequencing of unsorted whole blood was done on bulk RNA, leaving chains unpaired.

The library protocol tagged individual cDNA molecules with unique molecular identifiers. TCRdb analysed the 5' RACE reads with MiXCR anew, one entry per CDR3 protein. This table holds 50,000 or so distinct CDR3 sequences, about 8.2% found once. Study-wide results and limits: Anti-spike CD8 specificities were favored by VDJdb matching, whose results missed private and CD4 specificities.

The sample taken for sequencing was whole blood. The TCR sequence derives from an adult who was a healthcare worker with PCR-confirmed SARS-CoV-2 infection or an uninfected control (not recorded which). This chain connects TRBV4-3 to TRBJ1-5; D is undetermined. The CDR3 nucleotides read TGCGCCAGCAGCCAAGATCTGGGAGCACCCACCAGCAATCAGCCCCAGCATTTT. It encodes CASSQDLGAPTSNQPQHF.